The rows below give T cell receptor beta chains drawn from one sample of a study of Graves' ophthalmopathy and Graves' hyperthyroidism. Each CDR3 protein gets one entry after TCRdb re-called the multiplex PCR reads with MiXCR. This table has about 740,000 distinct CDR3 sequences, 35% to 50% appearing once. Specimen: peripheral blood. The receptors derive from an adult man with Graves' ophthalmopathy. Both conserved end residues are part of each CDR3. The D gene is left open where the match is weak. Clone sizes are given selectively: once, few, many, or a class where the clone is expanded.

j_call	clone_size	v_call	d_call	cdr3_aa	cdr3_nt
TRBJ1-2	NA	TRBV20-1	TRBD1	CSAPGQGANGYTF	TGCAGTGCTCCGGGACAGGGGGCGAATGGCTACACCTTC
TRBJ1-5	few	TRBV11-2	TRBD1	CASSSGQGTTSDQPQHF	TGTGCCAGCAGCTCTGGACAGGGCACGACGTCGGATCAGCCCCAGCATTTT
TRBJ2-3	NA	TRBV25-1	TRBD1	CASSAPGTETDTQYF	TGTGCCAGCAGTGCTCCCGGGACAGAGACAGATACGCAGTATTTT
TRBJ1-2	NA	TRBV11-2	NA	CASSPPTRNYGYTF	TGTGCCAGCTCACCACCGACAAGAAACTATGGCTACACCTTC
TRBJ2-7	NA	TRBV7-2	NA	CASSLATTLSSYEQYF	TGTGCCAGCAGCTTAGCGACAACGCTAAGCTCCTACGAGCAGTACTTC
TRBJ1-5	many	TRBV12-3/TRBV12-4	NA	CASAFQGGSNQPQHF	TGTGCCAGCGCCTTCCAGGGAGGTAGCAATCAGCCCCAGCATTTT
TRBJ2-5	few	TRBV7-2	TRBD2	CASSSIFVGGLAGETQYF	TGTGCCAGCAGCTCCATTTTCGTTGGTGGACTAGCGGGAGAGACCCAGTACTTC
TRBJ2-6	many	TRBV7-7	NA	CASSADGYSGANVLTF	TGTGCTAGCAGCGCGGACGGATACTCTGGGGCCAACGTCCTGACTTTC
TRBJ1-3	NA	TRBV19	TRBD1	CASKGGQGSGNTIYF	TGTGCCAGTAAGGGGGGACAGGGCTCTGGAAACACCATATATTTT
TRBJ2-2	NA	TRBV7-3	TRBD2	CTSSLSGSGGGELFF	TGTACCAGCAGCTTAAGCGGGAGTGGTGGCGGGGAGCTGTTTTTT
TRBJ2-5	NA	TRBV7-9	NA	CASSLALGTQETQYF	TGTGCCAGCAGCTTAGCGCTAGGGACACAAGAGACCCAGTACTTC
TRBJ2-7	few	TRBV2	NA	CASSVGDYEQYF	TGTGCCAGCAGCGTAGGGGACTACGAGCAGTACTTC
TRBJ2-7	many	TRBV5-1	TRBD1	CASSQWDRIYEQYF	TGCGCCAGCAGCCAATGGGACAGAATCTACGAGCAGTACTTC
TRBJ2-7	many	TRBV10-3	TRBD1	CAISGGQGNEQYF	TGTGCCATCAGTGGAGGACAGGGAAACGAGCAGTACTTC
TRBJ1-5	NA	TRBV29-1	TRBD1	CSAMGQVNYGQPQHF	TGCAGCGCTATGGGACAGGTAAACTACGGGCAGCCCCAGCATTTT
TRBJ1-5	many	TRBV12-3/TRBV12-4	TRBD1	CASSWTGGGNQPQHF	TGTGCCAGCAGTTGGACAGGGGGCGGCAATCAGCCCCAGCATTTT
TRBJ2-7	NA	TRBV11-1	TRBD2	CASSSAGVSYEQYF	TGTGCCAGCAGCTCGGCGGGGGTAAGCTACGAGCAGTACTTC
TRBJ2-3	NA	TRBV29-1	NA	CSVELVEARDF	TGCAGCGTTGAATTGGTGGAGGCACGGGATTTT
TRBJ2-5	many	TRBV20-1	NA	CSALSGHSYQETQYF	TGCAGTGCTCTCTCGGGACACTCGTACCAAGAGACCCAGTACTTC
TRBJ1-2	many	TRBV15	TRBD1	CATSRGQGSNYGYTF	TGTGCCACCAGCAGAGGACAGGGGTCTAACTATGGCTACACCTTC
TRBJ2-7	many	TRBV20-1	NA	CSAAGAGRSYEQYF	TGCAGTGCCGCCGGGGCAGGGCGATCCTACGAGCAGTACTTC
TRBJ1-2	many	TRBV9	NA	CASSIGGYGYTF	TGTGCCAGCAGCATAGGGGGCTATGGCTACACCTTC
TRBJ1-6	once	TRBV24-1	NA	CASSLRGGSPLHF	TGTGCCAGCAGTTTAAGAGGGGGGTCACCCCTCCACTTT
TRBJ2-6	many	TRBV7-2	NA	CASSLVRYGANVLTF	TGTGCCAGCAGCTTAGTTCGTTATGGGGCCAACGTCCTGACTTTC
TRBJ1-6	few	TRBV5-8	TRBD1	CASSLDQGAESPLHF	TGTGCCAGCAGCTTGGATCAGGGGGCAGAGTCACCCCTCCACTTT
TRBJ2-7	once	TRBV10-2	NA	CASSQVPSEPYEQYF	TGCGCCAGCAGCCAAGTTCCTAGCGAGCCCTACGAGCAGTACTTC
TRBJ1-1	NA	TRBV2	TRBD1	CASSLGTGRATEAFF	TGTGCCAGCAGCTTAGGGACAGGTAGGGCCACTGAAGCTTTCTTT
TRBJ1-3	NA	TRBV11-2	TRBD1	CASSIGQGDYGYTIYF	TGTGCCAGCAGCATCGGACAGGGGGACTATGGCTACACCATATATTTT
TRBJ1-2	NA	TRBV7-9	NA	CASSQRRYGYTF	TGTGCCAGCAGCCAGAGAAGATATGGCTACACCTTC
TRBJ1-2	few	TRBV30	TRBD1	CAWGDRSYGYTF	TGTGCCTGGGGGGACAGGAGCTATGGCTACACCTTC
TRBJ1-3	NA	TRBV25-1	NA	CASSVSTVSGYGYTIYF	TGTGCCAGCAGTGTTAGCACGGTCAGCGGCTATGGCTACACCATATATTTT
TRBJ2-2	NA	TRBV19	TRBD1	CASSMEGTGITGELFF	TGTGCCAGTAGTATGGAGGGGACAGGCATCACCGGGGAGCTGTTTTTT
TRBJ2-5	NA	TRBV2	NA	CASRFGSYREETQYF	TGTGCCAGCAGATTTGGGAGTTATAGAGAAGAGACCCAGTACTTC
TRBJ1-1	NA	TRBV20-1	NA	CSASDSSKLITEAFF	TGCAGTGCTAGTGATAGTTCAAAACTGATCACTGAAGCTTTCTTT
TRBJ2-2	NA	TRBV25-1	TRBD1	CASSLDRAGELFF	TGTGCCAGCAGTCTCGACAGGGCCGGGGAGCTGTTTTTT
TRBJ2-7	NA	TRBV20-1	TRBD2	CSAISGLASSYEQYF	TGCAGTGCCATATCGGGACTAGCGAGCTCCTACGAGCAGTACTTC
TRBJ2-7	few	TRBV6-6	NA	CASSDMGRGSSYEQYF	TGTGCCAGCAGTGATATGGGCAGGGGAAGCTCCTACGAGCAGTACTTC
TRBJ1-2	NA	TRBV29-1	NA	CSVKGMGMNTGYTF	TGCAGCGTCAAGGGAATGGGCATGAACACTGGCTACACCTTC
TRBJ2-2	NA	TRBV19	TRBD1	CAGSWDRSNTGELFF	TGTGCCGGTAGTTGGGACAGGTCGAACACCGGGGAGCTGTTTTTT
TRBJ2-5	many	TRBV10-1	NA	CASSEGLGETQYF	TGCGCCAGCAGTGAGGGTCTAGGGGAGACCCAGTACTTC
TRBJ1-2	NA	TRBV9	NA	CASSQGEGRDGYTF	TGTGCCAGCAGCCAAGGCGAGGGTAGAGATGGCTACACCTTC
TRBJ2-5	few	TRBV7-9	NA	CASSPMRGPETQYF	TGTGCCAGCAGCCCTATGCGGGGGCCGGAGACCCAGTACTTC
TRBJ1-5	many	TRBV19	TRBD1	CASSGQGDQPQHF	TGTGCCAGCAGTGGACAGGGCGATCAGCCCCAGCATTTT
TRBJ2-5	NA	TRBV10-3	TRBD2	CASSYGTSGNQETQYF	TGTGCCAGCAGTTACGGGACTAGCGGGAACCAAGAGACCCAGTACTTC